These T cell receptor beta chains were read from a single sample in a study of T cell responses to AZD1222 COVID-19 vaccine. Data came from immunoSEQ multiplex PCR; TCRdb stores just in-frame clones and leaves some out. Among roughly 130,000 clones listed, 80% to 95% were seen once. The material was peripheral blood, obtained 28 days after the second AZD1222 dose. All receptors derive from an adult who received the AZD1222 COVID-19 vaccine. Each CDR3 is given with its conserved first and last residue. D genes are given only for firm matches. A clone size is listed for some rows: how often the clone was seen (once, few, many), or a class if it is expanded.

J | size | V | D | CDR3 | DNA
TRBJ1-2 | . | TRBV27 | TRBD1 | CASSLGTGAGYTF | TGTGCCAGCAGTTTAGGGACAGGGGCTGGCTACACCTTC
TRBJ2-3 | . | TRBV6-5 | . | CASSYSGDHTDTQYF | TGTGCCAGCAGTTACTCCGGGGATCACACAGATACGCAGTATTTT
TRBJ2-7 | . | TRBV19 | . | CASSRASTKGYEQYF | TGTGCCAGTAGTCGGGCCTCCACTAAGGGCTACGAGCAGTACTTC
TRBJ2-2 | . | TRBV4-3 | . | CASSQDLGWAGELFF | TGCGCCAGCAGCCAAGATCTAGGGTGGGCCGGGGAGCTGTTTTTT
TRBJ1-2 | . | TRBV28 | . | CASSSQGRGYTF | TGTGCCAGCAGTTCCCAGGGACGGGGCTACACCTTC
TRBJ2-6 | . | TRBV10-1 | . | CASSGPGANVLTF | TGCGCCAGCAGTGGACCTGGGGCCAACGTCCTGACTTTC
TRBJ2-5 | . | TRBV12-3/TRBV12-4 | . | CASSLGGQETQYF | TGTGCCAGCTCCCTCGGAGGGCAAGAGACCCAGTACTTC
TRBJ2-1 | once | TRBV5-1 | TRBD2 | CASSGPSGRASYNEQFF | TGCGCCAGCAGCGGACCTAGCGGGAGGGCCTCCTACAATGAGCAGTTCTTC
TRBJ1-4 | . | TRBV13 | TRBD1 | CASSRTGFNEKLFF | TGTGCCAGCAGCCGGACAGGGTTTAATGAAAAACTGTTTTTT
TRBJ2-3 | . | TRBV5-4 | . | CASTKEGSMTDTQYF | TGTGCCAGCACAAAGGAGGGATCCATGACAGATACGCAGTATTTT
TRBJ2-7 | . | TRBV5-4 | TRBD1 | CASSKRQGAIYEQYF | TGTGCCAGCAGCAAGCGACAGGGGGCGATTTACGAGCAGTACTTC
TRBJ1-3 | . | TRBV6-5 | . | CASSTLDSGNTIYF | TGTGCCAGCAGTACGTTAGACTCTGGAAACACCATATATTTT
TRBJ2-1 | . | TRBV19 | TRBD2 | CASKVAGLAGVDEQFF | TGTGCCAGTAAGGTAGCGGGACTAGCGGGAGTCGATGAGCAGTTCTTC
TRBJ2-3 | . | TRBV21-1 | . | CASSKPQGGTGIADTQYF | TGTGCCAGCAGCAAACCTCAAGGGGGGACAGGGATTGCAGATACGCAGTATTTT
TRBJ2-1 | . | TRBV7-9 | . | CASSFGSNEQFF | TGTGCCAGCAGCTTTGGTAGCAATGAGCAGTTCTTC
TRBJ2-7 | . | TRBV18 | . | CASSPKGVIEQYF | TGTGCCAGCTCACCGAAAGGGGTGATCGAGCAGTACTTC
TRBJ1-5 | . | TRBV21-1 | . | CVSSKRLRGRNQPQHF | TGTGTCAGCAGCAAGCGCCTCCGGGGGCGGAATCAGCCCCAGCATTTT